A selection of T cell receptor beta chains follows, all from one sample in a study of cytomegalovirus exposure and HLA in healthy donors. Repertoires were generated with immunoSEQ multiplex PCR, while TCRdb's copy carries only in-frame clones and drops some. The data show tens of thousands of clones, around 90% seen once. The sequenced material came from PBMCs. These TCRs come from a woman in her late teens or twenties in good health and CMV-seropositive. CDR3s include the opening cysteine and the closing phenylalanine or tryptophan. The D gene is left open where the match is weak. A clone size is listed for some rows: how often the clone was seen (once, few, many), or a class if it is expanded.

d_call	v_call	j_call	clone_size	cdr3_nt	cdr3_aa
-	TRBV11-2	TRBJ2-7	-	TGTGCCAGCAGCTTAGCCCGAAACAGGGTCCACGAGCAGTACTTC	CASSLARNRVHEQYF
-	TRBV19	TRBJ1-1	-	TGTGCCAGTAGTCCACGACCGGAGGCTTTGTGGACTGAAGCTTTCTTT	CASSPRPEALWTEAFF
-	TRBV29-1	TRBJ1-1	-	TGCAGCGTTGAGCTCCGAGAACGTGGCACTGAAGCTTTCTTT	CSVELRERGTEAFF
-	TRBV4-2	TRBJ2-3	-	TGTGCCAGCAGTACGGGTCTAGGAAGCACAGATACGCAGTATTTT	CASSTGLGSTDTQYF
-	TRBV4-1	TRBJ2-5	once	TGCGCCAGCAGCCGACCCGCGGGCGAGACCCAGTACTTC	CASSRPAGETQYF
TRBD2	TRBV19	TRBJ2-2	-	TGTGCCAGTAGTCTTCTAGCGGGAGTTTTCGGGGAGCTGTTTTTT	CASSLLAGVFGELFF
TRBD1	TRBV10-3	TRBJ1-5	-	TGTGCCATCAGTGAACAGGGGAACCAGCCCCAGCATTTT	CAISEQGNQPQHF
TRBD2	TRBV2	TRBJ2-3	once	TGTGCCAGCAGGGGGGGGAAGCCAGATACGCAGTATTTT	CASRGGKPDTQYF
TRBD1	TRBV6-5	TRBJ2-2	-	TGTGCCAGCAGTTTTCAGGGGGTCACCGGGGAGCTGTTTTTT	CASSFQGVTGELFF
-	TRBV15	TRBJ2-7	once	TGTGCCACCAGCAGAGGTGTGGGGGCGACCTTGGACGAGCAGTACTTC	CATSRGVGATLDEQYF